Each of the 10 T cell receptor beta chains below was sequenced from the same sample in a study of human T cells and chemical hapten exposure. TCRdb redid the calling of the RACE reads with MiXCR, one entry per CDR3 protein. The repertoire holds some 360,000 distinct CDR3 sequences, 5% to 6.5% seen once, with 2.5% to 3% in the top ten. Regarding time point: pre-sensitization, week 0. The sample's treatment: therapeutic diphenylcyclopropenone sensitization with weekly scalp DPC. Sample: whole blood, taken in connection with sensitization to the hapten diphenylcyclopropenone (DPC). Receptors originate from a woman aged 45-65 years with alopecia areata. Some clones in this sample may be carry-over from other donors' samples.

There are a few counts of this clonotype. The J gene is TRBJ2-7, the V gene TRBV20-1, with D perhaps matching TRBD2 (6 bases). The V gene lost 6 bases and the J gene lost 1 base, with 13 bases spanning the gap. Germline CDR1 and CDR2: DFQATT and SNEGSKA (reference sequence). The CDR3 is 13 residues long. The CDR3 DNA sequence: TGCAGTGCGATCCGGGACTTTTCCTACGAGCAGTACTTC. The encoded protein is CSAIRDFSYEQYF.

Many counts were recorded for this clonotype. The CDR3 coding sequence is TGTGCCAGCAGTTTGGGAGCCGAGACCCAGTACTTC. Protein: CASSLGAETQYF. This chain connects TRBV12-3 or TRBV12-4 to TRBJ2-5; D might be TRBD2 (5 bases). The CDR3 is made up of 12 amino acids. Trimming cost V 3 bases and J 5 bases, with 7 bases left between them.

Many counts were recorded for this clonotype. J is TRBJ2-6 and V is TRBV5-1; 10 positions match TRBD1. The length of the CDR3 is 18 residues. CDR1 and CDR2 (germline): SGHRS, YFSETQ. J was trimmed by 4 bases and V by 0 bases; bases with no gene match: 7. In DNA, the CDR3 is TGCGCCAGCAGCTTGGAAGCGGACAGGGGGACGGGGGCCAACGTCCTGACTTTC. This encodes CASSLEADRGTGANVLTF.

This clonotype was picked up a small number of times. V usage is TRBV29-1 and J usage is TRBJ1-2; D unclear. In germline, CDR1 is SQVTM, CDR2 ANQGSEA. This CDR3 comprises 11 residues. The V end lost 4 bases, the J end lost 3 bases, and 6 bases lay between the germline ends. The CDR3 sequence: CSVVDYYGYTF. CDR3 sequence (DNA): TGCAGCGTTGTGGATTACTATGGCTACACCTTC.

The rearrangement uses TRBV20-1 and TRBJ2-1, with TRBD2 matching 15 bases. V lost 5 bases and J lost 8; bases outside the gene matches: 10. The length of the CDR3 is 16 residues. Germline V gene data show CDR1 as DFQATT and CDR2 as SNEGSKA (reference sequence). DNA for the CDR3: TGCAGTGCTTCTCCGGGACTAGCGGGGGGAAGAGATGAGCAGTTCTTC. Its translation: CSASPGLAGGRDEQFF.

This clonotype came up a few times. For the CDR3, the DNA is TGTGCCAGCAGCTCATCACAGCGGGGGGTTTACACAGATACGCAGTATTTT. This codes for CASSSSQRGVYTDTQYF. This rearrangement joins TRBV13 to TRBJ2-3; 9 nucleotides agree with TRBD2. V lost 4 bases and J lost 2; bases outside the gene matches: 10. Germline CDR1 is PRHDT and CDR2 is FYEKMQ (reference sequence). The CDR3 loop spans 17 amino acids.

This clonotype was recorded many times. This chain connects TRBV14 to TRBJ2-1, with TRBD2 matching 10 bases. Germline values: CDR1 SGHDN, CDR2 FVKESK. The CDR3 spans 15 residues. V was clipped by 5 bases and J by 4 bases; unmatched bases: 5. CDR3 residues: CASSLAGGFYNEQFF. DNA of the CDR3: TGTGCCAGCAGCTTAGCGGGAGGTTTTTACAATGAGCAGTTCTTC.

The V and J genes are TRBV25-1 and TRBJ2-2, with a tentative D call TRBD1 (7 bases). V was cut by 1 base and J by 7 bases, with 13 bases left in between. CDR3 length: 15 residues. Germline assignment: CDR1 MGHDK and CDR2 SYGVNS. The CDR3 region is CASSELGRGDGELFF. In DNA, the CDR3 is TGTGCCAGCAGTGAATTGGGCAGGGGGGACGGGGAGCTGTTTTTT.

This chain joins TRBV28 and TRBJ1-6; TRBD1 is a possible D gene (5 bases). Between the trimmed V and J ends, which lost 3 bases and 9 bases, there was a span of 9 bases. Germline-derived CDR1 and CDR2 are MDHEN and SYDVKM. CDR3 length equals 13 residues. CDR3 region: CASSFGGSSPLHF. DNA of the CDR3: TGTGCCAGCAGTTTTGGGGGTTCTTCACCCCTCCACTTT.

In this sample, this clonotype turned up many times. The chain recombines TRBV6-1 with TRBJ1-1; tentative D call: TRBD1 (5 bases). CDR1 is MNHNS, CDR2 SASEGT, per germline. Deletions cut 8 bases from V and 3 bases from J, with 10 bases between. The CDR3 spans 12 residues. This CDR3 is CASLQGYTEAFF. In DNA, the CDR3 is TGTGCCAGCCTTCAGGGATACACTGAAGCTTTCTTT.